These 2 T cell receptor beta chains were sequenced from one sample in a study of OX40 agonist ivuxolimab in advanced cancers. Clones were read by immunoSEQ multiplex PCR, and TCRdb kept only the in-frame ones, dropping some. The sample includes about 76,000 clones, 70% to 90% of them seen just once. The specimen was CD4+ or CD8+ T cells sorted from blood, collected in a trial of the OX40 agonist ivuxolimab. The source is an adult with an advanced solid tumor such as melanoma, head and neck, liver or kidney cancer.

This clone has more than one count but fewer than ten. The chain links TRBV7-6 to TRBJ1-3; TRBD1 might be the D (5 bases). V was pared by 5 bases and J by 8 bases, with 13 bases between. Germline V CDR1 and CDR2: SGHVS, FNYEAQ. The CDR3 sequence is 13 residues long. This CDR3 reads CASSRDRGDTIYF. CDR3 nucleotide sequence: TGTGCCAGCAGCCGGGACCGGGGAGACACCATATATTTT.

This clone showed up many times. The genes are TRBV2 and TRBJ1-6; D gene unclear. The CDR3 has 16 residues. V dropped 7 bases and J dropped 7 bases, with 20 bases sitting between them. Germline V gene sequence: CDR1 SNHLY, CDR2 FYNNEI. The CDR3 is CASKGGASTRNSPLHF. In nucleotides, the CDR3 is TGTGCCAGCAAAGGAGGAGCATCTACGAGGAATTCACCCCTCCACTTT.